This entry features one T cell receptor beta chain sequence. Clones were sequenced by immunoSEQ multiplex PCR, and TCRdb holds only the in-frame ones, with some missing. The sample holds more than 300,000 clones, around 88% seen once. The treatment was: about 20 received Ad26.COV2.S at low or high dose, single or two shots; several received placebo; per-sample allocation not given. Specimen acquisition occurred on day 63 following the initial vaccine or placebo injection. This sample is drawn from a study of Ad26.COV2.S vaccination and SARS-CoV-2 variants. Germline V gene sequence: CDR1 LGHDT, CDR2 YNNKEL (reference sequence). This CDR3 contains 14 residues. Trimming cost V 4 bases and J 1 base, with 8 bases left between them.

This clonotype was sampled from a person between 18 and 65 years old who received the Ad26.COV2.S COVID-19 vaccine or a placebo. The genes are TRBV3-1 (or the pseudogene TRBV3-2) and TRBJ2-1; possibly TRBD1 or TRBD2 for D (5 bases each). The sample in question was peripheral blood, obtained in a trial of Ad26.COV2.S vaccine versus placebo. The CDR3 DNA reads TGTGCCAGCAGCCTCGAGGGGTCCTACAATGAGCAGTTCTTC. It encodes CASSLEGSYNEQFF.